This TCR beta chain was profiled in a study of blood T cell repertoires in COVID-19. Background on the study: Acute-phase and convalescent COVID-19 samples originated in the United States, Italy and Spain.

This CDR3 is 15 amino acids long. CDR1 SGHAT and CDR2 FQNNGV come from the germline V gene. V gave up 5 bases and J gave up 3 bases; unmatched junction bases: 6. In the original analysis: The assay estimated nucleated cells by amplifying reference gene primers. Libraries were prepared by immunoSEQ multiplex PCR; TCRdb keeps only in-frame clonotypes and omits some of them. Clone size and the V and J calls come from that table; the DNA yielded D and trimming. The sample includes about 69,000 clones, around 86% of them seen just once. In its sample, this clone was seen once. Sequencing used peripheral blood. The J gene is TRBJ1-4, the V gene TRBV11-2; 7 bases line up with TRBD1. The clonotype comes from a man between 35 and 55 years old with COVID-19, enrolled during active disease. The CDR3 loop is CASSPTTGANEKLFF. Here the CDR3 DNA reads TGTGCCAGCAGCCCCACCACAGGGGCTAATGAAAAACTGTTTTTT.